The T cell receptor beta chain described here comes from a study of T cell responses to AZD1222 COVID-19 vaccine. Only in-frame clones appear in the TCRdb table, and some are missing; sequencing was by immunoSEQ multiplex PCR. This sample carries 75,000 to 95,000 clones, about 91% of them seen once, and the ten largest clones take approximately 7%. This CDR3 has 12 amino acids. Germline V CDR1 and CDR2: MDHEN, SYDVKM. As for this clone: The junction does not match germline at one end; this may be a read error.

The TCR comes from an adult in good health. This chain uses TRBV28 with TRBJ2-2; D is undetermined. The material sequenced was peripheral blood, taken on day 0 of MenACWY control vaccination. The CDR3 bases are TGTGCCAGCAGTTTCAACAGCGGGGAGCTGTTTTTT. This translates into CASSFNSGELFF.